This T cell receptor beta chain was documented in a study of cytomegalovirus exposure and HLA in healthy donors. The donors gave bone marrow, and they were healthy. The CDR3 sequence is 13 residues long. V was shortened by 4 bases and J by 5 bases, with 10 bases between the two germline ends. Looked up from germline, CDR1 is SGHRS and CDR2 is YFSETQ. This PCR relied on a set of 60 Vbeta primers and 13 Jbeta primers. Using immunoSEQ multiplex PCR, the repertoire was profiled, and TCRdb retains in-frame clones only, with some absent. The profile shows around 200,000 clones, 70% to 85% of them singletons. As regards this clone: Its target is unknown.

Study-wide results and limits: Researchers reported in a later analysis that a missense DCLRE1C variant was tied to TCR beta V- and J-gene trimming. Generally TCR sequences proved uncommon, though certain public TCRs appeared in numerous donors.

This TCR derives from a woman in her 40s in good health and CMV-seronegative. Sample: PBMCs. The rearrangement links TRBV5-1 to TRBJ2-1, with D maybe TRBD1 (6 bases). The CDR3 nucleotides are TGCGCCAGCAGCGTCGGACAGAACAATGAGCAGTTCTTC. It yields the protein CASSVGQNNEQFF.